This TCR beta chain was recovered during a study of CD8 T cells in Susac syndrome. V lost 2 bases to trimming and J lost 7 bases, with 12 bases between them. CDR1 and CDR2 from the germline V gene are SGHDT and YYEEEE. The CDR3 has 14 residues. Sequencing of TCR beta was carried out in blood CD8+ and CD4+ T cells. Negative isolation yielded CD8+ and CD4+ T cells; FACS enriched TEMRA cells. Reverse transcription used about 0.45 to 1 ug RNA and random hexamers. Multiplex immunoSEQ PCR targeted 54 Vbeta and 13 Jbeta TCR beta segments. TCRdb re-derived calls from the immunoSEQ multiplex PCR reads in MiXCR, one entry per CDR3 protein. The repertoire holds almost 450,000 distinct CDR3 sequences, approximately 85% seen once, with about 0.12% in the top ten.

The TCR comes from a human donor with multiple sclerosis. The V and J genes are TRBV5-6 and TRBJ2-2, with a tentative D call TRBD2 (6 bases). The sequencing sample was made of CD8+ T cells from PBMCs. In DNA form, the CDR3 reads TGTGCCAGCAGCTTAGGAGGGGCTGACGGGGAGCTGTTTTTT. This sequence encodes CASSLGGADGELFF.